The source of this TCR beta chain is a study of early T cells in non-severe SARS-CoV-2 infection. The overall study: It was bulk RNA from unsorted whole blood that was sequenced, and the chains were unpaired.

Tagging with unique molecular identifiers was applied to individual cDNA molecules. MiXCR, applied by TCRdb to the 5' RACE reads, yields one record per CDR3 protein. This sample yields 70,000 to 95,000 distinct CDR3 sequences, of which roughly 15% are seen a single time; approximately 0.62% belongs to the top ten. CDR3 length: 12 residues. V dropped 6 bases and J dropped 6; count of bases not matched to a gene: 4. The V gene's germline CDR1 is SQVTM and CDR2 ANQGSEA. General study points: VDJdb matching favored anti-spike CD8 responses, missing private and CD4 specificities.

This clonotype was detected a few times. What it recognizes is unknown. The J gene is TRBJ2-3, the V gene TRBV29-1, with 9 nucleotides matching TRBD1. Sample: whole blood. The clonotype was recovered from an adult who was a healthcare worker with PCR-confirmed SARS-CoV-2 infection or an uninfected control (not recorded which). The CDR3 DNA reads TGCAGCGTCAGGACAGGGGTGGATACGCAGTATTTT. Protein product: CSVRTGVDTQYF.